The 17 T cell receptor beta chains below were found in one sample sequenced in a study of T cells in Graves' hyperthyroidism and ophthalmopathy. TCR beta CDR3 regions were amplified from RNA. A set of HTBI primers served as the primers for a first-round RT-PCR of the TCR CDR3. TCRdb reanalysed the multiplex PCR reads using MiXCR and keeps one entry per CDR3 protein. The sample yields roughly 650,000 distinct CDR3 sequences, roughly 16% seen once. Sequenced input: blood. The receptors were gathered from a woman in her 40s with Graves' ophthalmopathy.

This clonotype turned up a few times. This chain links TRBV6-1 with TRBJ2-7, with D perhaps TRBD1 (6 bases). The V end was cut by 4 bases, the J end by 3 bases, with 13 bases between. The CDR3 sequence is 14 residues long. CDR1 and CDR2 from the germline V gene are MNHNS and SASEGT. CDR3 bases: TGTGCCAGCAGTGGTTTGACAGGCAGCTACGAGCAGTACTTC. It encodes CASSGLTGSYEQYF.

This clonotype showed up many times. The J gene is TRBJ1-6, the V gene TRBV28, with TRBD1 identical over 7 bases. Trimming at V came to 8 bases and at J to 0 bases, leaving 19 bases not matched to a gene. The germline gives CDR1 MDHEN, CDR2 SYDVKM. The CDR3 consists of 20 residues. CDR3 residues: CASSLSGTVMLSSYNSPLHF. The CDR3 DNA reads as TGTGCCAGCTCGCTTTCCGGGACAGTAATGTTAAGCTCCTATAATTCACCCCTCCACTTT. Full variable domain (outside the CDR3, taken from reference TRBV28 and TRBJ1-6): DVKVTQSSRYLVKRTGEKVFLECVQDMDHENMFWYRQDPGLGLRLIYFSYDVKMKEKGDIPEGYSVSREKKERFSLILESASTNQTSMYLCASSLSGTVMLSSYNSPLHFGNGTRLTVT.

About this clonotype: The CDR3 carries no conserved terminal phenylalanine or tryptophan, so it likely arises from a read error. The rearrangement uses TRBV7-3 and TRBJ1-1; no reliable D call. The CDR3 extends over 14 amino acids. From germline, CDR1 is SGHTA and CDR2 FQGTGA. Trimming pared 2 bases from V and 1 base from J, leaving 8 bases between. The CDR3 DNA sequence: TGTGCCAGCAGCTTAGGAACAGAGAACACTGAAGCTTTCCTT. This translates into CASSLGTENTEAFL.

This clonotype was observed many times. The V and J genes are TRBV27 and TRBJ2-1; 9 bases align to TRBD2. The CDR3 contains 15 residues. The germline V gene encodes CDR1 MNHEY and CDR2 SMNVEV (reference sequence). V trimming: 5 bases; J trimming: 2 bases; junction bases outside the gene matches: 4. CDR3 residues: CASSGREGPYNEQFF. In nucleotides, the CDR3 is TGTGCCAGCAGTGGGCGGGAGGGCCCCTACAATGAGCAGTTCTTC.

This clonotype was counted at least ten times. This chain joins TRBV6-5 and TRBJ1-2, with a tentative D call TRBD1 (5 bases). Trimming removed 2 bases from V and 4 bases from J, with 11 bases in between. The V gene's germline CDR1 is MNHEY and CDR2 SVGAGI. There are 14 residues in the CDR3. CDR3 residues: CASSYATEGYGYTF. The CDR3 DNA reads as TGTGCCAGCAGTTACGCGACAGAAGGCTATGGCTACACCTTC.

There are a few counts of this clonotype. The J gene is TRBJ1-3, the V gene TRBV6-1; D is undetermined. V dropped 8 bases and J dropped 2 bases, with 13 bases sitting between them. CDR3 length: 14 amino acids. Germline CDR1 MNHNS, CDR2 SASEGT. CDR3 DNA: TGTGCCAGCGCTGAACAGACCACTGGAAACACCATATATTTT. Amino acid sequence: CASAEQTTGNTIYF.

This clonotype was observed a few times. J is TRBJ2-5 and V is TRBV4-1; D perhaps matches TRBD1 (6 bases). Germline V gives CDR1 MGHRA, CDR2 YSYEKL. This CDR3 region has 17 residues. Trimming removed 4 bases from V and 0 bases from J, with 18 bases in between. In nucleotides, the CDR3 is TGCGCCAGCAGCCCGCAGGGCAGGGGAAGGTACCAAGAGACCCAGTACTTC. It translates to CASSPQGRGRYQETQYF.

Note on this clonotype: Being one base from a much bigger clone, this may be a read error. This chain uses TRBV11-1 with TRBJ1-6, with TRBD1 identical over 9 bases. The CDR3 runs to 14 residues. V shed 1 base, J shed 8 bases, and the junction held 0 bases outside the gene matches. Germline loops: CDR1 SGHAT, CDR2 FQDESV (reference sequence). This chain's CDR3 is CASSLGTGDSPLHF. For the CDR3, the DNA is TGTGCCAGCAGCTTAGGGACAGGGGATTCACCCCTCCACTTT.

CDR3 region: CASSGGRSEETQYF. The CDR3 DNA follows: TGCGCCAGCAGCGGGGGGCGTAGTGAGGAGACCCAGTACTTC. The chain combines TRBV5-1 with TRBJ2-5; D might be TRBD1 or TRBD2, each matching 6 bases. Germline V gene sequence: CDR1 SGHRS, CDR2 YFSETQ. CDR3 size: 14 residues. V was shortened by 4 bases and J by 5 bases, with 15 bases between the two germline ends.

This clonotype was seen a few times. The CDR3 bases are TGTGCCAGCAGTTCCCGGACAGGGGCGGCAAACGAGTATTTT. It encodes CASSSRTGAANEYF. The chain recombines TRBV12-3 or TRBV12-4 with TRBJ2-3; 9 nucleotides line up with TRBD1. Trimming at V came to 4 bases and at J to 13 bases, leaving 12 bases not matched to a gene. This CDR3 contains 14 residues.

A note on this clonotype: With a much larger clone just one base away, this may be a read error. The chain combines TRBV30 with TRBJ2-7; D unresolved. With 3 bases removed from V and 6 bases from J, the gap between germline ends came to 9 bases. CDR1 is GTSNPN, CDR2 SVGIG, per germline (reference sequence). CDR3 length: 11 amino acids. Written as DNA, the CDR3 is TGTGCCTGGAGGACTGGCCTCGAGCAGTACTTC. This gives the protein CAWRTGLEQYF.

This clonotype was detected only a few times. The CDR3 reads CASSPQVGGGTEAFF. In DNA form, the CDR3 reads TGCGCCAGCAGCCCCCAGGTCGGAGGGGGCACTGAAGCTTTCTTT. This chain connects TRBV4-1 to TRBJ1-1; tentative D call: TRBD1 (6 bases). Germline V lookup: CDR1 MGHRA, CDR2 YSYEKL. V was pared by 4 bases and J by 4 bases, with 16 bases between. CDR3 length: 15 amino acids.

The CDR3 is CASNPRGNTDTQYF. The CDR3 DNA reads as TGTGCCAGCAACCCCAGGGGAAACACAGATACGCAGTATTTT. V and J are TRBV12-3 or TRBV12-4 and TRBJ2-3; weak D call: TRBD1 (6 bases). Trimming took off 7 bases at V and 2 bases at J, with 13 bases between the two ends. This CDR3 contains 14 residues.

This clonotype was observed at least ten times. The V call is TRBV28, the J call TRBJ2-1; 9 bases match TRBD2. V trimming: 3 bases; J trimming: 6 bases; junction bases outside the gene matches: 9. Germline assignment: CDR1 MDHEN and CDR2 SYDVKM. The CDR3 length is 16 residues. CDR3 nucleotide sequence: TGTGCCAGCAGTTTTCGCCTAGCGGGGTGGGGCAATGAGCAGTTCTTC. It translates to CASSFRLAGWGNEQFF. Full variable domain (rest looked up from reference TRBV28 and TRBJ2-1): DVKVTQSSRYLVKRTGEKVFLECVQDMDHENMFWYRQDPGLGLRLIYFSYDVKMKEKGDIPEGYSVSREKKERFSLILESASTNQTSMYLCASSFRLAGWGNEQFFGPGTRLTVL.

This sequence joins TRBV6-1 and TRBJ1-1; a weak D match, TRBD1 (6 bases). Germline values: CDR1 MNHNS, CDR2 SASEGT. Trimming took 6 bases from V and 9 from J, leaving 14 bases between them. The CDR3 covers 12 residues. CDR3 region: CASRTVGAKAFF. DNA for the CDR3: TGTGCCAGCAGAACGGTGGGGGCGAAAGCTTTCTTT.

This clonotype appeared many times. The chain uses TRBV5-1 and TRBJ2-7; D gene uncertain. V lost 1 base to trimming and J lost 3 bases, with 8 bases between them. This CDR3 is built from 13 residues. Per germline, CDR1 SGHRS and CDR2 YFSETQ. CDR3: CASSLRPDYEQYF. Here the CDR3 DNA reads TGCGCCAGCAGCTTGAGGCCAGACTACGAGCAGTACTTC.

This clonotype has just a few counts. The rearrangement links TRBV20-1 to TRBJ1-4, with no clear D. The V end was cut by 5 bases, the J end by 0 bases, with 13 bases between. CDR1 DFQATT and CDR2 SNEGSKA come from the germline V gene (reference sequence). This CDR3 contains 15 residues. The CDR3 DNA follows: TGCAGTGCTGGACCTATGGGATCAACTAATGAAAAACTGTTTTTT. Translated: CSAGPMGSTNEKLFF.